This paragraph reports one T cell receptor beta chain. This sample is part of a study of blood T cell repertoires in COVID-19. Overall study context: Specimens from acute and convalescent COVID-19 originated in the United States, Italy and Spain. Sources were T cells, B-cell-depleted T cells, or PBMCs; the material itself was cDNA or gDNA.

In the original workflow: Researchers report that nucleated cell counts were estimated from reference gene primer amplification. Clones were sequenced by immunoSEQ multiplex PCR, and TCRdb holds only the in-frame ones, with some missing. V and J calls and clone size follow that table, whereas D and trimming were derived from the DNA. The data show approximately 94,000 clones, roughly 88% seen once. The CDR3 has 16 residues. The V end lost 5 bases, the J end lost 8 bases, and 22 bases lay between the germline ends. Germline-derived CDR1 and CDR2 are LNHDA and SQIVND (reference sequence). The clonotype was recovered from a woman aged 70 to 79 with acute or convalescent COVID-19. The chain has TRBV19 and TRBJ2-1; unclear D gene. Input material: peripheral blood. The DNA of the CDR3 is TGTGCCAGTAGTCGAGGTCTCCTCGTGGTTTCCGATGAGCAGTTCTTC. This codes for CASSRGLLVVSDEQFF. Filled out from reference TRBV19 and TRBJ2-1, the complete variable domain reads DGGITQSPKYLFRKEGQNVTLSCEQNLNHDAMYWYRQDPGQGLRLIYYSQIVNDFQKGDIAEGYSVSREKKESFPLTVTSAQKNPTAFYLCASSRGLLVVSDEQFFGPGTRLTVL.